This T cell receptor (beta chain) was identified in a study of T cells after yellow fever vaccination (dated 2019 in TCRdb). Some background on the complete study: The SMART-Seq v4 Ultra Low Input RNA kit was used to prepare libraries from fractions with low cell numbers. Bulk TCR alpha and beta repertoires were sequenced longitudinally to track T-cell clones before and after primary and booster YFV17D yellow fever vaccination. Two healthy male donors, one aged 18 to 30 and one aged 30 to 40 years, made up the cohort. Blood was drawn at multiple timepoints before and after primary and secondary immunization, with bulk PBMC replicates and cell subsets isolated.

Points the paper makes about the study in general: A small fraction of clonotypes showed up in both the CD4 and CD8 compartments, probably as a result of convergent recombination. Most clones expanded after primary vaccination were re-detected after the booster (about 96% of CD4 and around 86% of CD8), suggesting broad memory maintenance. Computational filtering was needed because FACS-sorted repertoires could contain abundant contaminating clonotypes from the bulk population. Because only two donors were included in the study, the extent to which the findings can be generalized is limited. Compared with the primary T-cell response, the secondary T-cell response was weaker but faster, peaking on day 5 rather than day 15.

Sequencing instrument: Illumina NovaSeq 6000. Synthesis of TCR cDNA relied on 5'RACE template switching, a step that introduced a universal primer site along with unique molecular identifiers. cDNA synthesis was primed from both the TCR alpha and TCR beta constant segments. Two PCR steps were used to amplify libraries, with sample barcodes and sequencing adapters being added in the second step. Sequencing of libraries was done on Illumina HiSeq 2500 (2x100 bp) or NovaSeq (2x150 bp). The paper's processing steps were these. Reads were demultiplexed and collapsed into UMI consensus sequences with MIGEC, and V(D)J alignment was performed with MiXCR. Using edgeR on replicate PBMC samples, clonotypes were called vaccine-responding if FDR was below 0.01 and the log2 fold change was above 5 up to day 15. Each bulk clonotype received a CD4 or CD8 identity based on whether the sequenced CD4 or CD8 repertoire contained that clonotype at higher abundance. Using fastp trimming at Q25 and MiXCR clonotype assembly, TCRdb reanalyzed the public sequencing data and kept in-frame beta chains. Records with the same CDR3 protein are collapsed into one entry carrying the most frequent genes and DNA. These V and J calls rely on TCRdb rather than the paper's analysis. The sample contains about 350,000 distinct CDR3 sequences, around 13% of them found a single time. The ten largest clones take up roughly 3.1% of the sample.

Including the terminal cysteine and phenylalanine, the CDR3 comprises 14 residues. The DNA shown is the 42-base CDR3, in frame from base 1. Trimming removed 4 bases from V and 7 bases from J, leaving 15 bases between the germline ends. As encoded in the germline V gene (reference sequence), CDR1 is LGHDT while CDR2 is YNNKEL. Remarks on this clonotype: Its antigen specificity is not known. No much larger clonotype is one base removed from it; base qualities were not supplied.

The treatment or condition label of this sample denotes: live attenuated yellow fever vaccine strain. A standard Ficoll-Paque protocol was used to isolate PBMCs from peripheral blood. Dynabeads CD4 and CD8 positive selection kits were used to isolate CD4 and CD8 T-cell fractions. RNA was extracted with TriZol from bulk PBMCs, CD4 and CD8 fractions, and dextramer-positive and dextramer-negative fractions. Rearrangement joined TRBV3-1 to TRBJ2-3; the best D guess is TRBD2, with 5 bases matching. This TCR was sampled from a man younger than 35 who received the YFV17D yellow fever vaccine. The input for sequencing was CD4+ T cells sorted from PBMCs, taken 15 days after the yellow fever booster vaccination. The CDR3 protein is CASSRSDGGNTQYF. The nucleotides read TGTGCCAGCAGCCGCTCGGATGGAGGAAATACGCAGTATTTT.